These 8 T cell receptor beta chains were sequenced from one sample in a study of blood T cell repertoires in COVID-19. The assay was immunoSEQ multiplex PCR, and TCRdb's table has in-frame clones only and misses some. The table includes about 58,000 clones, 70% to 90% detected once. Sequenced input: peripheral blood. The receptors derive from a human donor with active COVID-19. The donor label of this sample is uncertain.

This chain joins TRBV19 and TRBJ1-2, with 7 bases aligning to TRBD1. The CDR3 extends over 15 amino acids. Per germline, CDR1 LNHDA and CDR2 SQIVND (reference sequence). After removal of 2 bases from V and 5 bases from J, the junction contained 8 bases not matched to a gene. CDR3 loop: CASSITGTDRYGYTF. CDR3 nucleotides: TGTGCCAGTAGTATAACCGGGACAGACAGATATGGCTACACCTTC.

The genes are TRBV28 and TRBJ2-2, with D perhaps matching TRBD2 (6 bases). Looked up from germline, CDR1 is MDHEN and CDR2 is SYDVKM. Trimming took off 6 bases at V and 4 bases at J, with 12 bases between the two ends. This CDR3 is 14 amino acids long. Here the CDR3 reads CASRRRVSTGELFF. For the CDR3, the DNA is TGTGCCAGCAGACGGAGGGTGAGCACCGGGGAGCTGTTTTTT.

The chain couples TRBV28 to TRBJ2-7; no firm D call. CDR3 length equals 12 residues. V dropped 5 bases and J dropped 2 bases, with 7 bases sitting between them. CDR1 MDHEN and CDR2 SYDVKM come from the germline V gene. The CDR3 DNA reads TGTGCCAGCAGTCCCCCAACCTACGAGCAGTACTTC. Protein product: CASSPPTYEQYF.

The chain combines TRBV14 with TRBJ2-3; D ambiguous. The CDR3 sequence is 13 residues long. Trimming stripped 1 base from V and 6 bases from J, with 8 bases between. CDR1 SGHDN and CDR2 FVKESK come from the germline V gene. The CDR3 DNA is TGTGCCAGCAGCCAAGTAATGTCCGATACGCAGTATTTT. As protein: CASSQVMSDTQYF.

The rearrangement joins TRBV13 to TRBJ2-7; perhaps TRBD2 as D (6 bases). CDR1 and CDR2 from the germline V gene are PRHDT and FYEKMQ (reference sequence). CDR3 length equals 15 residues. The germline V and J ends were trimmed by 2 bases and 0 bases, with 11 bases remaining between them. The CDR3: CASSLRAGSSYEQYF. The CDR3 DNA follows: TGTGCCAGCAGCTTACGAGCGGGCTCCTCCTACGAGCAGTACTTC.

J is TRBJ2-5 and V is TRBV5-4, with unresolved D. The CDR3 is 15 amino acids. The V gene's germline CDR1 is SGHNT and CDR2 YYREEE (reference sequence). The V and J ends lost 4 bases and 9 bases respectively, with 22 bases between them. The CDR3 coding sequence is TGTGCCAGCAGCGCCTCGACTGCCTTCGGTGTGGCCCAGTACTTC. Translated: CASSASTAFGVAQYF.

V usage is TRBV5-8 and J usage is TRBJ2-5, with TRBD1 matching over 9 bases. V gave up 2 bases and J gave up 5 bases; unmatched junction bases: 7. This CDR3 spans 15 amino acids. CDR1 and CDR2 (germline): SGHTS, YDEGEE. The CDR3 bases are TGTGCCAGCAGCTTACAGGGGGCGCTCGGGGAGACCCAGTACTTC. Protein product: CASSLQGALGETQYF.

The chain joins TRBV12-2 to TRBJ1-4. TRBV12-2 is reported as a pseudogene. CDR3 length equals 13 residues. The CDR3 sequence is CASRFPNELYPFF. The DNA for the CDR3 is TGTGCAAGTCGCTTTCCCAACGAACTGTATCCGTTTTTT.